One and the same sample provided the 21 T cell receptor beta chains below, sequenced in a study of patients and donors after allogeneic stem cell transplantation. TCRdb used MiXCR to reprocess the RT-PCR reads, holding one entry per CDR3 protein. The sample shows about a million distinct CDR3 sequences, approximately 19% of them seen only once. Sequenced input: blood, either unsorted or a sorted T cell fraction (not recorded which). The origin of the receptors is a human donor who was either an allogeneic HSCT recipient or a stem cell or donor lymphocyte infusion donor (not recorded which). It is not recorded whose cells these are; they may come from a transplant donor.

J is TRBJ1-5 and V is TRBV6-1, with D maybe TRBD1 (5 bases). V lost 4 bases, J lost 5 bases, and 27 bases lay in between. This CDR3 contains 19 residues. Germline V gene lookup returns CDR1 MNHNS and CDR2 SASEGT. In nucleotides, the CDR3 is TGTGCCAGCAGTGGTATGGTACGCTGGGACTCCGGGCGGTATCAGCCCCAGCATTTT. This sequence encodes CASSGMVRWDSGRYQPQHF.

In its sample, this clonotype was seen once. V gene TRBV20-1 combines with J gene TRBJ2-7; TRBD2 agrees at 8 bases. Germline CDR1 is DFQATT and CDR2 is SNEGSKA (reference sequence). The V and J ends lost 3 bases and 7 bases, in that order; junction bases with no gene match: 8. The CDR3 runs 13 residues. The CDR3 region is CSASLGPGGEQYF. The CDR3 bases are TGCAGTGCTAGCCTGGGGCCGGGGGGGGAGCAGTACTTC.

The genes are TRBV3-1 and TRBJ2-1, with 8 positions matching TRBD1. Germline V gene lookup returns CDR1 LGHDT and CDR2 YNNKEL (reference sequence). This CDR3 is built from 15 residues. The junction had 11 bases not matched to a gene; V was cut back by 4 bases and J by 9 bases. This chain's CDR3 is CASSPPRTGIPEQFF. In DNA form, the CDR3 reads TGTGCCAGCAGCCCCCCCCGGACAGGGATCCCTGAGCAGTTCTTC.

This clonotype was recorded only once. J is TRBJ1-2 and V is TRBV20-1; D remains unclear. Trimming pared 6 bases from V and 10 bases from J, leaving 15 bases between. Per the germline V gene, CDR1 is DFQATT and CDR2 is SNEGSKA (reference sequence). The CDR3 has 11 amino acids. The DNA of the CDR3 is TGCAGTGCCCCGAATGGGAATGACTACACCTTC. Translated: CSAPNGNDYTF.

This clonotype has only a few counts. The gene calls are TRBV7-2 and TRBJ1-3; a possible D gene is TRBD1 (6 bases). Germline-derived CDR1 and CDR2 are SGHTA and FQGNSA. Between the trimmed V and J ends, which lost 5 bases and 0 bases, there was a span of 14 bases. This CDR3 has 16 amino acids. The CDR3 sequence: CASSPGGGSSGNTIYF. DNA for the CDR3: TGTGCCAGCAGCCCCGGGGGCGGGAGCTCTGGAAACACCATATATTTT.

The J gene is TRBJ1-2, the V gene TRBV7-2; no clear D. Germline CDR1 and CDR2: SGHTA and FQGNSA. Trimming left V 4 bases short and J 6 bases short, with 15 bases between. This CDR3 has 14 residues. CDR3 in DNA: TGTGCCAGCAGCTCCTCCGGGCCACGGGATGGCTACACCTTC. Its translation is CASSSSGPRDGYTF.

This clonotype was detected once. The chain combines TRBV7-6 with TRBJ2-5; D is undetermined. Germline V CDR1 and CDR2: SGHVS, FNYEAQ. The CDR3 length is 12 residues. V was trimmed by 5 bases and J by 4 bases, leaving 8 bases between them. The CDR3 coding sequence is TGTGCCAGCAGCCCCGCCGCAGAGACCCAGTACTTC. Protein sequence: CASSPAAETQYF. The entire variable domain, with the rest obtained from reference TRBV7-6 and TRBJ2-5, is as follows: GAGVSQSPRYKVTKRGQDVALRCDPISGHVSLYWYRQALGQGPEFLTYFNYEAQQDKSGLPNDRFSAERPEGSISTLTIQRTEQRDSAMYRCASSPAAETQYFGPGTRLLVL.

This clonotype was detected a few times. This chain links TRBV12-3 or TRBV12-4 with TRBJ1-6; 7 bases map to TRBD1. This CDR3 region has 18 residues. Trimming at V came to 5 bases and at J to 7 bases, leaving 17 bases not matched to a gene. CDR3 residues: CASSPTQTGPGSNSPLHF. The CDR3 DNA reads as TGTGCCAGCAGTCCAACGCAGACAGGGCCCGGATCAAATTCACCCCTCCACTTT.

This clonotype was counted at least ten times. The V and J genes are TRBV20-1 and TRBJ2-1, with 7 bases lining up with TRBD2. Germline values: CDR1 DFQATT, CDR2 SNEGSKA (reference sequence). This CDR3 region has 12 residues. With V trimmed by 4 bases and J by 9 bases, 6 bases remained unmatched. The CDR3 DNA reads TGCAGTGCTAACCATGGACTAGTTGAGCAGTTCTTC. This translates into CSANHGLVEQFF.

This rearrangement joins TRBV5-1 to TRBJ2-4; 7 bases match TRBD2. This CDR3 spans 16 amino acids. J lost 0 bases, V lost 2 bases, and 5 bases had no gene match. Germline lookup yields CDR1 SGHRS and CDR2 YFSETQ. CDR3 protein: CASSFAASGAKNIQYF. The CDR3 DNA follows: TGCGCCAGCAGCTTTGCGGCTAGCGGAGCCAAAAACATTCAGTACTTC.

This clonotype has just a few counts. The rearrangement links TRBV6-1 to TRBJ1-4; D unclear. Germline V gene data show CDR1 as MNHNS and CDR2 as SASEGT. CDR3 size: 15 residues. The V end lost 6 bases, the J end lost 7 bases, and 18 bases lay between the germline ends. The CDR3 nucleotides are TGTGCCAGCAGGCCTACGACGGGCTACGGTGAAAAACTGTTTTTT. Translated, it gives CASRPTTGYGEKLFF.

This chain links TRBV21-1 with TRBJ2-3; the table's D call, TRBD1, has no DNA check behind it. TRBV21-1 is described as a pseudogene. CDR3 length equals 15 residues. DNA of the CDR3: TGTGCCAGCAGGGAACGGGGGGGGAACACAGATACGCAGTATTTT. It is translated as CASRERGGNTDTQYF.

In this sample, this clonotype turned up a few times. V gene TRBV20-1 combines with J gene TRBJ2-7, with 7 bases that match TRBD2. Germline CDR1 DFQATT, CDR2 SNEGSKA (reference sequence). This CDR3 comprises 18 residues. Trimming removed 0 bases from V and 0 bases from J; junction bases left unmatched: 14. The CDR3 is CSARDPGGAGRSSYEQYF. CDR3 coding DNA: TGCAGTGCTAGAGATCCCGGTGGAGCGGGACGCAGCTCCTACGAGCAGTACTTC.

This clonotype has only a few counts. DNA of the CDR3: TGCGCCAGCAGCTCGCGCCGGACTAGCTCAGGAGATACGCAGTATTTT. Protein sequence: CASSSRRTSSGDTQYF. V usage is TRBV5-1 and J usage is TRBJ2-3; 8 bases agree with TRBD2. This CDR3 region has 16 residues. Looked up from germline, CDR1 is SGHRS and CDR2 is YFSETQ. The junction had 11 bases not matched to a gene; V was cut back by 3 bases and J by 5 bases.

V is TRBV20-1 and J is TRBJ2-5; a possible D gene is TRBD2 (6 bases). Germline V gene data show CDR1 as DFQATT and CDR2 as SNEGSKA (reference sequence). This CDR3 is built from 13 residues. Between the trimmed V and J ends, which lost 1 base and 1 base, there was a span of 7 bases. The CDR3 DNA follows: TGCAGTGCTAGAGTGGGGGGCCAAGAGACCCAGTACTTC. Translating it yields CSARVGGQETQYF.

The chain uses TRBV5-1 and TRBJ2-1; D gene unclear. The CDR3 totals 15 residues. CDR1 and CDR2 (germline): SGHRS, YFSETQ. Trimming removed 3 bases from V and 5 bases from J, with 15 bases in between. In DNA form, the CDR3 reads TGCGCCAGCAGCTCTCGTGTTATAACCGACAATGAGCAGTTCTTC. It codes for CASSSRVITDNEQFF.

The table lists this clonotype with a few counts. J is TRBJ2-3 and V is TRBV27; either TRBD1 or TRBD2 may supply D (5 bases each). Per the germline V gene, CDR1 is MNHEY and CDR2 is SMNVEV (reference sequence). V lost 0 bases and J lost 2, with 18 bases in between. There are 18 residues in the CDR3. The DNA for the CDR3 is TGTGCCAGCAGTTTATCGCCCCGCCCCGCAGGGACCACAGATACGCAGTATTTT. It specifies CASSLSPRPAGTTDTQYF.

This clonotype was recorded a few times. The rearrangement links TRBV25-1 to TRBJ2-3, with a tentative D call TRBD2 (7 bases). Trimming left V 2 bases short and J 3 bases short, with 12 bases between. The germline V gene has CDR1 MGHDK and CDR2 SYGVNS. The CDR3 is made up of 15 amino acids. DNA of the CDR3: TGTGCCAGCAGTGAAGGGGGGGGCCTTACAGATACGCAGTATTTT. Its protein product is CASSEGGGLTDTQYF.

The gene calls are TRBV20-1 and TRBJ1-2; D is unclear. Trimming removed 3 bases from V and 1 base from J, with 9 bases in between. The CDR3 extends over 13 amino acids. Germline V lookup: CDR1 DFQATT, CDR2 SNEGSKA (reference sequence). DNA of the CDR3: TGCAGTGCTAGGGAGAACCTTAACTATGGCTACACCTTC. Protein sequence: CSARENLNYGYTF.

About this clonotype: Germline and junction disagree at one end, which may indicate a read error. The rearrangement uses TRBV7-2 and TRBJ2-1; tentative D call: TRBD2 (5 bases). CDR1 and CDR2 (germline): SGHTA, FQGNSA. This CDR3 has 14 residues. CDR3 in amino acids: CASTLGLAWNEQFF. The CDR3 nucleotides are TGTGCCAGCACCTTAGGGCTAGCTTGGAATGAGCAGTTCTTC.

This clonotype has only a few counts. The V gene is TRBV9, the J gene TRBJ2-1; TRBD2 matches 14 bases. J gave up 8 bases and V 5 bases, and 6 bases lay outside the gene matches. This CDR3 contains 15 residues. The germline V gene has CDR1 SGDLS and CDR2 YYNGEE. The CDR3 is CASSGLAGGKDEQFF. CDR3 nucleotides: TGTGCCAGCAGTGGACTAGCGGGGGGCAAGGATGAGCAGTTCTTC. Using reference TRBV9 and TRBJ2-1 for the parts outside the CDR3, the full variable domain is DSGVTQTPKHLITATGQRVTLRCSPRSGDLSVYWYQQSLDQGLQFLIQYYNGEERAKGNILERFSAQQFPDLHSELNLSSLELGDSALYFCASSGLAGGKDEQFFGPGTRLTVL.